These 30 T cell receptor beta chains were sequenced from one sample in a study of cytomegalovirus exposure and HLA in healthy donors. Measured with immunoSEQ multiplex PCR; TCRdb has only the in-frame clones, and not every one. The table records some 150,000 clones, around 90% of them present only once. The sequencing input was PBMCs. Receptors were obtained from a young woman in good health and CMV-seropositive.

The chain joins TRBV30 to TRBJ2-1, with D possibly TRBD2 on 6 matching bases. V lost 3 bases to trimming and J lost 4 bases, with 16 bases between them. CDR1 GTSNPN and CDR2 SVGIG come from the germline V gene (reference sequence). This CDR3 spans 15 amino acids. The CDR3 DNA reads TGTGCCTGGAGGGTGCTAGCGACTACTTACAATGAGCAGTTCTTC. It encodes CAWRVLATTYNEQFF.

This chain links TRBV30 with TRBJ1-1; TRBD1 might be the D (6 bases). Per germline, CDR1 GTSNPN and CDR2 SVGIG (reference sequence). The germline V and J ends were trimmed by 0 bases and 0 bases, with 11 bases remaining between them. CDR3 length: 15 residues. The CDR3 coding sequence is TGTGCCTGGAGTGTTCGGGGGGCCCTGAACACTGAAGCTTTCTTT. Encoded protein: CAWSVRGALNTEAFF.

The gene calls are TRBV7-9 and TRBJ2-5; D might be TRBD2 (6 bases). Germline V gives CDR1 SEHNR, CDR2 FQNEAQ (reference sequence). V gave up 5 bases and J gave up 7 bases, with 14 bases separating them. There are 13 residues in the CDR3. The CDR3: CASSRDSQGTQYF. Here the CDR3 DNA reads TGTGCCAGCAGCCGGGACTCCCAGGGGACCCAGTACTTC.

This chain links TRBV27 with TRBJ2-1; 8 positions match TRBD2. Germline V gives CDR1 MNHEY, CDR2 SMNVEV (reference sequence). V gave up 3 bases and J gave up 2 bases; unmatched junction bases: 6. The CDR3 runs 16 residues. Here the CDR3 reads CASSLRSGLAYNEQFF. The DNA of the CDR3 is TGTGCCAGCAGTTTGCGTTCGGGACTAGCCTACAATGAGCAGTTCTTC.

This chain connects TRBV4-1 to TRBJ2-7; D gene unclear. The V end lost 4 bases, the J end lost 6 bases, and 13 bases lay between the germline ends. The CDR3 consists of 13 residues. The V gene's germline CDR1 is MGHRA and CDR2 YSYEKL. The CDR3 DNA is TGCGCCAGCAGCCGGGCCCAATTCAGCGAGCAGTACTTC. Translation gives CASSRAQFSEQYF.

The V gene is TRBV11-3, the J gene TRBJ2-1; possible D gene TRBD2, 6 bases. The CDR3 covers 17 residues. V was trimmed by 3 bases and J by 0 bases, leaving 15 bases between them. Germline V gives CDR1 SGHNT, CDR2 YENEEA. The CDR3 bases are TGTGCCAGCAGCTTTATGGGGGAGGTCCACTCCTACAATGAGCAGTTCTTC. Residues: CASSFMGEVHSYNEQFF.

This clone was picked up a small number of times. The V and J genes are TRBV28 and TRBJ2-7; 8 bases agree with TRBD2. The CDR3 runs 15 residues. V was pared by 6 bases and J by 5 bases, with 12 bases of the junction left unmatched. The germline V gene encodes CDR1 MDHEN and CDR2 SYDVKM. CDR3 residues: CASRPPGTRWDEQYF. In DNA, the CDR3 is TGTGCCAGCAGGCCGCCCGGGACTAGGTGGGACGAGCAGTACTTC.

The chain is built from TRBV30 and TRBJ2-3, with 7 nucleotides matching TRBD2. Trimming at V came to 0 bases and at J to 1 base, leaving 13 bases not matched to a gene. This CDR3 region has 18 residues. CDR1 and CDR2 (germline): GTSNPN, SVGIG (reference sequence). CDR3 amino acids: CAWSVQGLDGYGTDTQYF. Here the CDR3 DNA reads TGTGCCTGGAGTGTACAAGGACTAGACGGATATGGCACAGATACGCAGTATTTT.

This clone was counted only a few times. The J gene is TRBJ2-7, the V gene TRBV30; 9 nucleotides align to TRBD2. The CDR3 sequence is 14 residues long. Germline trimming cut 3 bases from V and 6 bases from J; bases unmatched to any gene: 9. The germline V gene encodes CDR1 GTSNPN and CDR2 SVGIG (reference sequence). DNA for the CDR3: TGTGCCTGGAGGGTCCGGGGAGCGGGGGGCGAGCAGTACTTC. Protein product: CAWRVRGAGGEQYF.

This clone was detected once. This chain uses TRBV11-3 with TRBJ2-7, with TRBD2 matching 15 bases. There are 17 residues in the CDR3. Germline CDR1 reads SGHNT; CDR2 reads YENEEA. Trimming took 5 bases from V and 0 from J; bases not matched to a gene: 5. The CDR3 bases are TGTGCCAGCAGCCATGGGACTAGCGGGAGGTTCTCCTACGAGCAGTACTTC. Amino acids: CASSHGTSGRFSYEQYF.

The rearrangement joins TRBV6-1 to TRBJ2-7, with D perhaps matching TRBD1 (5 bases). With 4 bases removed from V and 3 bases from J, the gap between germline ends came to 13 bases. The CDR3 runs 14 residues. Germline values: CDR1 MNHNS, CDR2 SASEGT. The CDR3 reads CASSGGDRNYEQYF. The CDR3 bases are TGTGCCAGCAGTGGGGGCGACAGAAACTACGAGCAGTACTTC.

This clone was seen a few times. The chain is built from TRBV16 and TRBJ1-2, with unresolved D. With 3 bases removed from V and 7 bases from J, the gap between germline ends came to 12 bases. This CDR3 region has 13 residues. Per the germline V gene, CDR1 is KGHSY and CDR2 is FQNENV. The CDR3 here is CASSHLVNSGYTF. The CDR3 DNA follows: TGTGCCAGCAGCCACCTCGTAAATTCTGGCTACACCTTC.

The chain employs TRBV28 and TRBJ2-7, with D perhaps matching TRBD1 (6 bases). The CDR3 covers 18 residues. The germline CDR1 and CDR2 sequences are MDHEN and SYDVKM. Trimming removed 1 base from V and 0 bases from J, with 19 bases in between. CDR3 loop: CASSLLSSDEGVSYEQYF. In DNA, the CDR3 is TGTGCCAGCAGTTTATTGTCCAGTGACGAGGGGGTCTCCTACGAGCAGTACTTC.

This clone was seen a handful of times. CDR3 sequence reads: CAWSVRAIGYGYTF. As DNA, the CDR3 is TGTGCCTGGAGTGTGCGGGCAATAGGCTATGGCTACACCTTC. The chain has TRBV30 and TRBJ1-2; D unresolved. The germline V gene has CDR1 GTSNPN and CDR2 SVGIG (reference sequence). Between the trimmed V and J ends, which lost 0 bases and 4 bases, there was a span of 12 bases. The CDR3 length is 14 residues.

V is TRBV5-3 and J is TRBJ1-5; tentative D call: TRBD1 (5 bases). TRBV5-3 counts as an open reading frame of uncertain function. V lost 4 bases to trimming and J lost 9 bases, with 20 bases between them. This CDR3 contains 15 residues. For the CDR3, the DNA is TGTGCCAGAAGCCTGGGGATACGGGGGGGAAGGCCCCAGCATTTT. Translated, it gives CARSLGIRGGRPQHF.

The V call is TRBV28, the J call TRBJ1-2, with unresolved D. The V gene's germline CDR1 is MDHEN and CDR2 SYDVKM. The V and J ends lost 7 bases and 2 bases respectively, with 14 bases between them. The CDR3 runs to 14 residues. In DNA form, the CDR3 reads TGTGCCAGCAATCAGTCTTTCCCCAACTATGGCTACACCTTC. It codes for CASNQSFPNYGYTF.

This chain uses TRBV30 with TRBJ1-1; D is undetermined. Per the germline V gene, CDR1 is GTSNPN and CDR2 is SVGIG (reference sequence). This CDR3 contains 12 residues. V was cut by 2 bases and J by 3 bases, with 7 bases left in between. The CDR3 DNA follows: TGTGCCTGGAGTCCCCCTTACACTGAAGCTTTCTTT. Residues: CAWSPPYTEAFF. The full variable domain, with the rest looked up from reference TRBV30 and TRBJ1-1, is SQTIHQWPATLVQPVGSPLSLECTVEGTSNPNLYWYRQAAGRGLQLLFYSVGIGQISSEVPQNLSASRPQDRQFILSSKKLLLSDSGFYLCAWSPPYTEAFFGQGTRLTVV.

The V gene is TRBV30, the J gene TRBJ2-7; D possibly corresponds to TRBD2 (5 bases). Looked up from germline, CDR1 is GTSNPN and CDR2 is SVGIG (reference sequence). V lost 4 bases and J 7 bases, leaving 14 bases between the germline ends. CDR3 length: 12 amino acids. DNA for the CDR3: TGTGCCTGGACCACACGGAGCGGAGAGCAGTACTTC. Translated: CAWTTRSGEQYF.

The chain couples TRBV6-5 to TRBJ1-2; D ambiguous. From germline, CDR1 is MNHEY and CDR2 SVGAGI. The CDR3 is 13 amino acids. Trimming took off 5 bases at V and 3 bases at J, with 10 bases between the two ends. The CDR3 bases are TGTGCCAGCAGTCCTTACGGAGACTATGGCTACACCTTC. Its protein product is CASSPYGDYGYTF.

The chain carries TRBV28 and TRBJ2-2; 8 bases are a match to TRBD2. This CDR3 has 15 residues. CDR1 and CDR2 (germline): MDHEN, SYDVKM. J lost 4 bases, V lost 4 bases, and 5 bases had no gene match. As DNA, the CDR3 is TGTGCCAGCAGTTATCCGGGACTAGTCACCGGGGAGCTGTTTTTT. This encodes CASSYPGLVTGELFF.

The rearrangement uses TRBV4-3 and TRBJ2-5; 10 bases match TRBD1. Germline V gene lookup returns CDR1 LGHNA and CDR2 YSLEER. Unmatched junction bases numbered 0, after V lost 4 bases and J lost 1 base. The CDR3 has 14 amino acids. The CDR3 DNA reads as TGCGCCAGCAGCCGGACAGGGGGCCAAGAGACCCAGTACTTC. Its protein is CASSRTGGQETQYF.

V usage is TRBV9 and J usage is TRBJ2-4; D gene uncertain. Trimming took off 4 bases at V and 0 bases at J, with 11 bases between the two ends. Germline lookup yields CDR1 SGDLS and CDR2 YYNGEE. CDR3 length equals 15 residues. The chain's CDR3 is CASSLSDIAKNIQYF. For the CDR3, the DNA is TGTGCCAGCAGCTTGAGTGACATAGCCAAAAACATTCAGTACTTC.

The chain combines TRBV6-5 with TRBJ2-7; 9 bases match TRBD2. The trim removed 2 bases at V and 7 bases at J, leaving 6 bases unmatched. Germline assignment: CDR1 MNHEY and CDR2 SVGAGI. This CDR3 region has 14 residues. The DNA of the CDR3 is TGTGCCAGCAGTTACGATAGCGGGAGTGGAGAGCAGTACTTC. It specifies CASSYDSGSGEQYF.

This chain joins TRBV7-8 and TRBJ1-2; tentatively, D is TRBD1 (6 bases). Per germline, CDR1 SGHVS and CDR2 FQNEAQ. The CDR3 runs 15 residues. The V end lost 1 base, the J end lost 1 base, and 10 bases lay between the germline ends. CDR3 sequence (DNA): TGTGCCAGCAGCTTAGGCAGGGGACGTAACTATGGCTACACCTTC. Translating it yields CASSLGRGRNYGYTF.

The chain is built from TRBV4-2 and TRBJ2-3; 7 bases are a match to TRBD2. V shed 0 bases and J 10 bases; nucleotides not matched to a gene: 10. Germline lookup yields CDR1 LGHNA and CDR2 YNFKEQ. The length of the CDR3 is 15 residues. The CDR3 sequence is CASSQDRLAATPQYF. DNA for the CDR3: TGTGCCAGCAGCCAAGATCGTCTAGCGGCAACCCCGCAGTATTTT.

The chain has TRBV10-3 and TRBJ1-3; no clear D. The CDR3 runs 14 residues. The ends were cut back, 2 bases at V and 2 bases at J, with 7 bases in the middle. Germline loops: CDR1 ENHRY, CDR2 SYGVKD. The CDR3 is CAISEELAGNTIYF. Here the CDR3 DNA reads TGTGCCATCAGTGAGGAGCTTGCTGGAAACACCATATATTTT.

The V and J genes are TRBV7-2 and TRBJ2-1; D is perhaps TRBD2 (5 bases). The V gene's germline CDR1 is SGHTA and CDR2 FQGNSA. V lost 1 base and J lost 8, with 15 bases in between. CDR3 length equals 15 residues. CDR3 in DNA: TGTGCCAGCAGCTTAGAGAGTGGGAGTCTTTATGAGCAGTTCTTC. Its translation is CASSLESGSLYEQFF.

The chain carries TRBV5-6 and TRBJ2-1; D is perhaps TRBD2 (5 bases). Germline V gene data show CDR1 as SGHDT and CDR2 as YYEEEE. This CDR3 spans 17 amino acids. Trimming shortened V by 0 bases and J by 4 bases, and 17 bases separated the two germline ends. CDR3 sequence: CASSLALQDSLYNEQFF. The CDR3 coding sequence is TGTGCCAGCAGCTTGGCCCTTCAGGACTCTCTGTACAATGAGCAGTTCTTC.

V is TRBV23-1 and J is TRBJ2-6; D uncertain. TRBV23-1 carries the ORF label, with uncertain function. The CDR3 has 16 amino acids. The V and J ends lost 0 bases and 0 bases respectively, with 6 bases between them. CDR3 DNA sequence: TGCGCCAGCAGTCAATCCCAGGTCTCTGGGGCCAACGTCCTGACTTTC. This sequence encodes CASSQSQVSGANVLTF.

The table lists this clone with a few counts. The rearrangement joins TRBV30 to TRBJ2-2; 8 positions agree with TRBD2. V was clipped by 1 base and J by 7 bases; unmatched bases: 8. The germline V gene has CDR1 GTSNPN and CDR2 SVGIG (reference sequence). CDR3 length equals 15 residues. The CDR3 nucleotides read TGTGCCTGGAGTGAGGGGGGACTAGATGGCGGGGAGCTGTTTTTT. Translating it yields CAWSEGGLDGGELFF.